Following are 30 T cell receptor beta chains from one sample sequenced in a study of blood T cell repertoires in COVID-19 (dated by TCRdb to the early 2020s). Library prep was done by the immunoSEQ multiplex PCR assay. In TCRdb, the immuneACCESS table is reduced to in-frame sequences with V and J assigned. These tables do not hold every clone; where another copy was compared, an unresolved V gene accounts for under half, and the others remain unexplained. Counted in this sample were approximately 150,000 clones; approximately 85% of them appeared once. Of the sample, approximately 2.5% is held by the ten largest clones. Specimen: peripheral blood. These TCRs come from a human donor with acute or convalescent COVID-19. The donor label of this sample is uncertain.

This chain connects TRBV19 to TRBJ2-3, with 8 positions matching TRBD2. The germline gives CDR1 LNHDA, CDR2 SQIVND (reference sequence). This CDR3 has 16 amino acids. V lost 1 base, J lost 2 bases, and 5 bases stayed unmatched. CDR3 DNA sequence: TGTGCCAGTAGTATAGGGACTAGCCGTCTCACAGATACGCAGTATTTT. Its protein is CASSIGTSRLTDTQYF. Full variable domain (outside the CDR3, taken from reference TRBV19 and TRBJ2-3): DGGITQSPKYLFRKEGQNVTLSCEQNLNHDAMYWYRQDPGQGLRLIYYSQIVNDFQKGDIAEGYSVSREKKESFPLTVTSAQKNPTAFYLCASSIGTSRLTDTQYFGPGTRLTVL.

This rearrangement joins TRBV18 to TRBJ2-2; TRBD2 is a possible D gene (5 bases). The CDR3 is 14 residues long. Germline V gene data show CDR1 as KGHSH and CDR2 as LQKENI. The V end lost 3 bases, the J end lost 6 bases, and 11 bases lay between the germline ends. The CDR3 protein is CASSPGAGSGELFF. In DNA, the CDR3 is TGTGCCAGCTCACCGGGTGCGGGTTCCGGGGAGCTGTTTTTT. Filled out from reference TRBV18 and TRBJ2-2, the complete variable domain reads NAGVMQNPRHLVRRRGQEARLRCSPMKGHSHVYWYRQLPEEGLKFMVYLQKENIIDESGMPKERFSAEFPKEGPSILRIQQVVRGDSAAYFCASSPGAGSGELFFGEGSRLTVL.

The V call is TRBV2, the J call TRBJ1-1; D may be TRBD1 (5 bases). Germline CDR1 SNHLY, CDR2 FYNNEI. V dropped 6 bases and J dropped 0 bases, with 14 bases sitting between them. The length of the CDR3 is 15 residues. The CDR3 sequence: CASSPTGGLNTEAFF. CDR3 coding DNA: TGTGCCAGCAGCCCGACGGGGGGGTTGAACACTGAAGCTTTCTTT.

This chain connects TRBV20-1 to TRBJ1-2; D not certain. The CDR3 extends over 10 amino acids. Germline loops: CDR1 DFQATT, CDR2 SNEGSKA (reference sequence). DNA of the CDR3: TGCAGCGGCCTCTCGGGAGGCTACACCTTC. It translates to CSGLSGGYTF.

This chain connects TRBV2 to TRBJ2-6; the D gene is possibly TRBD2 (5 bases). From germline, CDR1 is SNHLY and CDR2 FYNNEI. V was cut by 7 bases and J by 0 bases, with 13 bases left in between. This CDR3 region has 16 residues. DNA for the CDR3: TGTGCCAGCATGAAGGACTCTAGCTCTGGGGCCAACGTCCTGACTTTC. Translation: CASMKDSSSGANVLTF.

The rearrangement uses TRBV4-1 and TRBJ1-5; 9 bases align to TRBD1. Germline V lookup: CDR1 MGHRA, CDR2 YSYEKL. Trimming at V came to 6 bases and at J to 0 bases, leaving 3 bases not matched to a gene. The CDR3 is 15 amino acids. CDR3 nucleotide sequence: TGCGCCAGCAGAGGGACAGGGTATAGCAATCAGCCCCAGCATTTT. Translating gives CASRGTGYSNQPQHF.

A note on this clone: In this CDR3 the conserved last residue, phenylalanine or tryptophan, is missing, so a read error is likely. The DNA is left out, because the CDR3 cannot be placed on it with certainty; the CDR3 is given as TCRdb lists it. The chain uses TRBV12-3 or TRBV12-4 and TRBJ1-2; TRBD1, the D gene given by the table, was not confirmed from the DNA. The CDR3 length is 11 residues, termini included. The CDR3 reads CASSQQGYLLL.

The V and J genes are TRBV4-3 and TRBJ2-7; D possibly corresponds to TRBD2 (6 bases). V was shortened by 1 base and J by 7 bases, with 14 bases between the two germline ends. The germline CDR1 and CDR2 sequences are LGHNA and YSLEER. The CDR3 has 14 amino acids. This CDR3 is CASSQVNGSYEQYV. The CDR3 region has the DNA TGCGCCAGCAGCCAAGTGAACGGGAGTTATGAGCAGTACGTC.

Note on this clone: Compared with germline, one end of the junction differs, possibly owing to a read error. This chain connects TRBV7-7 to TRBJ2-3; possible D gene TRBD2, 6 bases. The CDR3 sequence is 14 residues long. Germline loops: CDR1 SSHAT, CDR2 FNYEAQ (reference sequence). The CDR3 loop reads CASSRTGEGDTQYF. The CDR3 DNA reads TGTGCTAGCAGCCGGACGGGAGAAGGGGATACGCAGTATTTT.

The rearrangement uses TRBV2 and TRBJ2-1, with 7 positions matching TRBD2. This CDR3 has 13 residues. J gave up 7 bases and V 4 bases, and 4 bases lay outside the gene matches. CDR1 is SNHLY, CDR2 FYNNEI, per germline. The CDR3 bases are TGTGCCAGCAGTGGGGAGGGATGGAATGAGCAGTTCTTC. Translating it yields CASSGEGWNEQFF.

The CDR3, as DNA: TGTGCCAGTAGTCCAGTCAACTATGGCTACACCTTC. Its protein is CASSPVNYGYTF. The chain links TRBV19 to TRBJ1-2, with D unclear. Trimming shortened V by 5 bases and J by 2 bases, and 6 bases separated the two germline ends. CDR1 and CDR2 (germline): LNHDA, SQIVND (reference sequence). The CDR3 is 12 residues long.

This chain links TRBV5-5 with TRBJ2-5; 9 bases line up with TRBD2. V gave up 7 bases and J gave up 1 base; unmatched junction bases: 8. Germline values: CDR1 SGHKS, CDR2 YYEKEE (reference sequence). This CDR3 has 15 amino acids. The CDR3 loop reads CASGGLASLQETQYF. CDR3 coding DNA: TGTGCCAGCGGTGGACTAGCGAGCCTCCAAGAGACCCAGTACTTC.

CDR3: CSVEEGYGYTF. In nucleotides, the CDR3 is TGCAGCGTTGAGGAGGGTTACGGCTACACCTTC. The chain links TRBV29-1 to TRBJ1-2, with unresolved D. CDR3 length: 11 residues. Germline CDR1 and CDR2: SQVTM and ANQGSEA. V was clipped by 3 bases and J by 8 bases, with 10 bases between them.

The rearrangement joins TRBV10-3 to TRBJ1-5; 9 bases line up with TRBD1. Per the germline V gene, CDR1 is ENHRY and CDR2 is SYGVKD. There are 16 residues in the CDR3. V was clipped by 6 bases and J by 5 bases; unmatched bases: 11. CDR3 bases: TGTGCCATCAGCCTAGGGGGACAGGGATCCGATCAGCCCCAGCATTTT. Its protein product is CAISLGGQGSDQPQHF.

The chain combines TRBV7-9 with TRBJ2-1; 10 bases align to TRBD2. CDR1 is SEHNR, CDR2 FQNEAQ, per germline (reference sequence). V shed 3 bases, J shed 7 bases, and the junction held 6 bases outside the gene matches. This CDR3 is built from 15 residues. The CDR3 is CASSFILAGANEQFF. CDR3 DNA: TGTGCCAGCAGCTTCATTCTAGCGGGGGCTAATGAGCAGTTCTTC.

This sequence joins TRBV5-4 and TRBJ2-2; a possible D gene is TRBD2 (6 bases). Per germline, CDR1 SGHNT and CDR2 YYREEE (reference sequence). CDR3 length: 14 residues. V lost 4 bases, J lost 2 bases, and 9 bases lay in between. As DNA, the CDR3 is TGTGCCAGCAGCCGGGACTCTAACACCGGGGAGCTGTTTTTT. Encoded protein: CASSRDSNTGELFF.

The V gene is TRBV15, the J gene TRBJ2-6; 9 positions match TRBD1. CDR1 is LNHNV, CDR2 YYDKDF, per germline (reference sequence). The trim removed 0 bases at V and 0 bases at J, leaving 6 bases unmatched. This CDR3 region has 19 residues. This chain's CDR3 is CATSRDLHRGPSGANVLTF. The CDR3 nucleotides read TGTGCCACCAGCAGAGATCTCCACAGGGGGCCCTCTGGGGCCAACGTCCTGACTTTC.

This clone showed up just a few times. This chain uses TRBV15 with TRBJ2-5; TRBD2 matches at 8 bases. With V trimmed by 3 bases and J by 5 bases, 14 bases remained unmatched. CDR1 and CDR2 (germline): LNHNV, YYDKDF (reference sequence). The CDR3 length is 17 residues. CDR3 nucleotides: TGTGCCACCAGCAGGCTCCTTGCGGGGGGCCTGACGGAGACCCAGTACTTC. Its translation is CATSRLLAGGLTETQYF.

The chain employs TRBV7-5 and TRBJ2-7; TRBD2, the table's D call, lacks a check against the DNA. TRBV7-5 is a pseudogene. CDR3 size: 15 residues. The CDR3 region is CARSFVIAGIYEQYV. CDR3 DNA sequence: TGTGCCAGAAGCTTTGTTATAGCGGGGATCTACGAGCAGTACGTC.

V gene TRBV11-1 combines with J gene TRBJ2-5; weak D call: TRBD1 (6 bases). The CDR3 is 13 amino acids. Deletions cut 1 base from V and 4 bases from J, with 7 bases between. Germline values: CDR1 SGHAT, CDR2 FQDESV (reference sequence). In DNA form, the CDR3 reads TGTGCCAGCAGCTTAGAGGGGGTAGAGACCCAGTACTTC. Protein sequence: CASSLEGVETQYF.

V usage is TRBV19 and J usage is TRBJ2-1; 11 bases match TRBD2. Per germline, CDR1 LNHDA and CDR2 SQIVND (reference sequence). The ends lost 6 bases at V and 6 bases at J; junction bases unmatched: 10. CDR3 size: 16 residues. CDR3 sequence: CASRTGGTSGSNEQFF. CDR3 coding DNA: TGTGCCAGTAGGACAGGCGGGACTAGCGGCTCCAATGAGCAGTTCTTC. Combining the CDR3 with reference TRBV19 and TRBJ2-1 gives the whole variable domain DGGITQSPKYLFRKEGQNVTLSCEQNLNHDAMYWYRQDPGQGLRLIYYSQIVNDFQKGDIAEGYSVSREKKESFPLTVTSAQKNPTAFYLCASRTGGTSGSNEQFFGPGTRLTVL.

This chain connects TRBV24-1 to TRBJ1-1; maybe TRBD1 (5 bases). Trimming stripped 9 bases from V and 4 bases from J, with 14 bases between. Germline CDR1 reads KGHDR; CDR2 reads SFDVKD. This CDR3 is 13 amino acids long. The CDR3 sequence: CATEERGGTEAFF. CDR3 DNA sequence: TGTGCCACCGAAGAACGGGGGGGCACTGAAGCTTTCTTT.

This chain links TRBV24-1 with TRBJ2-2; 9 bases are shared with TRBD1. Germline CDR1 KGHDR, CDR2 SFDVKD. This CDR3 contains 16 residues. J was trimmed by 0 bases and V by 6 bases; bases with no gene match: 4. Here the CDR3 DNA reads TGTGCCACCAGTACAGGGGGCGAAGCGAACACCGGGGAGCTGTTTTTT. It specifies CATSTGGEANTGELFF.

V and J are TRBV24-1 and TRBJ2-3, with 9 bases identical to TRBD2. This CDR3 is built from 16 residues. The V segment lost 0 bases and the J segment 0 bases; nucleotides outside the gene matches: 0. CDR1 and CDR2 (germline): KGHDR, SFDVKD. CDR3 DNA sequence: TGTGCCACCAGTGATTTGACTAGCGGGAGCACAGATACGCAGTATTTT. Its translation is CATSDLTSGSTDTQYF.

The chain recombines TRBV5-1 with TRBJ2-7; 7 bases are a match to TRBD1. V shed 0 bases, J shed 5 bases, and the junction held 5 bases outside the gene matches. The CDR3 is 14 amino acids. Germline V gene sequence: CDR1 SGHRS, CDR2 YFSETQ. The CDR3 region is CASSLDPGGDEQYV. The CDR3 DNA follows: TGCGCCAGCAGCTTGGATCCAGGGGGAGACGAGCAGTACGTC.

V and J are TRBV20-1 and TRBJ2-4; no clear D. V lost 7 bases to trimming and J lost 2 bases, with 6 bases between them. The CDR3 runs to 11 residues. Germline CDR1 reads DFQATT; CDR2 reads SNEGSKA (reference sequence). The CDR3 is CSVRTKNIQYF. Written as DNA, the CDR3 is TGCAGTGTCAGGACCAAAAACATTCAGTACTTC.

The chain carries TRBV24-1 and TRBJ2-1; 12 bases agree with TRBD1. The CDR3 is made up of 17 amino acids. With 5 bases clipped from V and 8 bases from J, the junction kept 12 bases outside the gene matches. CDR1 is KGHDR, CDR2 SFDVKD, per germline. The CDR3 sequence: CATSVFSGTGGLDEQFF. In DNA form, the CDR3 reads TGTGCCACCAGTGTTTTTTCCGGGACAGGGGGCTTGGATGAGCAGTTCTTC.

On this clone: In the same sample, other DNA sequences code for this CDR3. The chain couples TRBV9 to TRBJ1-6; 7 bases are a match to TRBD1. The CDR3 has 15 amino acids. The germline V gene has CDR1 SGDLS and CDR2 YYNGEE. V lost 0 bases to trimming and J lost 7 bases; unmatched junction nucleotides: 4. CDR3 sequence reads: CASSVGQGENSPLHF. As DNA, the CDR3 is TGTGCCAGCAGCGTAGGGCAGGGGGAGAATTCACCCCTCCACTTT.

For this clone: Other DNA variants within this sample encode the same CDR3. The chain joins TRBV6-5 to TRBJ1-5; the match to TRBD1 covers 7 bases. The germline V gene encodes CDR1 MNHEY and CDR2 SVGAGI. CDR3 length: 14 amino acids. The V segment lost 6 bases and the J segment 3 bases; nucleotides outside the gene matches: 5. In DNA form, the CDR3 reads TGTGCCAGCAGCCAGGACAGGCTCAATCAGCCCCAGCATTTT. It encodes CASSQDRLNQPQHF.

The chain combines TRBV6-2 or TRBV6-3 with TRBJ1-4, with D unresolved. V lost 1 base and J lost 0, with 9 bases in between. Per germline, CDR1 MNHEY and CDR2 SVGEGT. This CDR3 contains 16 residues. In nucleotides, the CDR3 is TGTGCCAGCAGTTACTACAACCGTGCAACTAATGAAAAACTGTTTTTT. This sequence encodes CASSYYNRATNEKLFF.